This TCR beta chain was found in a study of blood T cell repertoires in COVID-19. V trimming: 5 bases; J trimming: 6 bases; junction bases outside the gene matches: 3. CDR1 and CDR2 from the germline V gene are SGHAT and FQNNGV. CDR3 length: 14 amino acids. Per the authors' pipeline: Using reference gene primer amplification, nucleated cell counts were estimated. Produced via immunoSEQ multiplex PCR; TCRdb's table is partial and in-frame only. V, J and clone size are those of that table, while D and trimming were read from the DNA. The sample carries tens of thousands of clones, less than 90% recorded once.

This TCR derives from a man aged 80 or over with acute or convalescent COVID-19. The sequencing input was peripheral blood. J is TRBJ2-1 and V is TRBV11-2, with 11 positions matching TRBD2. CDR3 protein: CASSPTSGINEQFF. CDR3 DNA: TGTGCCAGCAGCCCGACTAGCGGGATCAATGAGCAGTTCTTC.